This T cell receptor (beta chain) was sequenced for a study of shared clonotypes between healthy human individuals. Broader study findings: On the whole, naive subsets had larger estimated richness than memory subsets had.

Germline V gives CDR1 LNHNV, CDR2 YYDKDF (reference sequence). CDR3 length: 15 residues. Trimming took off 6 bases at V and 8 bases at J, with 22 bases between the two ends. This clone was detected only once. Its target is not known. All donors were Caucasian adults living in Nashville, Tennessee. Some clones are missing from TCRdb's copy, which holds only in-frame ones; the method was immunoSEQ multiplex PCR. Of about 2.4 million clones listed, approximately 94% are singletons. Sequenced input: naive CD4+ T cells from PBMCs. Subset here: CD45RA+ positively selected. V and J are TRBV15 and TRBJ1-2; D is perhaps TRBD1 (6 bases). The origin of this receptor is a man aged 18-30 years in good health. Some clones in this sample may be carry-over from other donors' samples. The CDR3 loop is CATRSARGARGGYTF. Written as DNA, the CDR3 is TGTGCCACCAGGTCTGCCAGAGGAGCGAGGGGGGGCTACACCTTC.